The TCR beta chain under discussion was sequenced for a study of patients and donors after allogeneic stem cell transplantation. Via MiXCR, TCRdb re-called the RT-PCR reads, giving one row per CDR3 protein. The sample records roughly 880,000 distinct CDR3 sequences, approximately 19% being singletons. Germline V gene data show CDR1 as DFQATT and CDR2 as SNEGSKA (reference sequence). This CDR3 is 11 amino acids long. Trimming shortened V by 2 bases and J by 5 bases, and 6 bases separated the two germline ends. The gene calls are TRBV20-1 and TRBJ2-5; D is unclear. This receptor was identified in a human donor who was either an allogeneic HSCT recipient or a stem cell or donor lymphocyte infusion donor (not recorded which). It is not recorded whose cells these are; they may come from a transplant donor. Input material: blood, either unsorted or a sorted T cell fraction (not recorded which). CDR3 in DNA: TGCAGTGCTAGAAGAGATGAGACCCAGTACTTC. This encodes CSARRDETQYF.